This T cell receptor beta chain was sequenced during a study of cytomegalovirus exposure and HLA in healthy donors. Regarding the study as a whole: Both high specificity and high sensitivity reportedly marked the classifier's diagnosis of cytomegalovirus status.

The PCR was carried out with 60 Vbeta primers and 13 Jbeta primers. Using immunoSEQ multiplex PCR, the repertoire was profiled, and TCRdb retains in-frame clones only, with some absent. The sample carries 200,000 to 250,000 clones, 85% to 90% recorded once. Turning to this clone: What it binds is not known.

The germline V and J ends were trimmed by 3 bases and 5 bases, with 7 bases remaining between them. This CDR3 spans 12 amino acids. Germline loops: CDR1 SGDLS, CDR2 YYNGEE. The receptor was isolated from a woman under 30 in good health and CMV-seronegative. The sequencing sample was made of PBMCs. The gene calls are TRBV9 and TRBJ2-3, with D possibly TRBD1 on 5 matching bases. The CDR3 loop reads CASSEGVDTQYF. The DNA of the CDR3 is TGTGCCAGCAGCGAAGGGGTAGATACGCAGTATTTT.